This TCR beta chain comes out of a study of breast tumors, draining lymph nodes, adjacent tissues (dated by TCRdb to about 2016). With respect to the entire study: TCR beta repertoires were compared across tumor, adjacent nontumor tissue and axillary lymph nodes obtained from breast cancer patients. In human breast cancer, the study set out to evaluate how tumor, surrounding tissue and draining lymph node repertoires relate to one another and whether T cells may move between these sites. General study outcomes and caveats: Rather than being directly demonstrated, the conclusion that tumor T cells originate in lymph nodes was presented as consistent with a hypothesis. The data were judged consistent with most tumor T cells deriving from the lymph node and then expanding within tumor tissue. The similarity between tumor and nontumor tissue repertoires was significantly greater in luminal-like breast cancer than in basal-like breast cancer. Tumor T-cell repertoires showed less diversity than lymph node repertoires and more diversity than nontumor tissue repertoires, and tumor T-cell repertoires showed preferential V and J gene usage.

Sequencing instrument: Illumina HiSeq 2000. Multiplex PCR amplification was used to generate the TCR beta chain libraries. High-throughput sequencing was used to analyze the amplified TCR beta chain products. TCRdb passed the public sequencing reads through fastp at Q25 and MiXCR, retaining productive beta sequences. Identical CDR3 proteins give one entry, which carries the most common genes and DNA. For this sample there are 270,000 or so distinct CDR3 sequences; 30% appear just once. The ten largest clones take up about 1% of the sample. Ten or more counts support this clonotype. Its antigen has not been determined. Within one base of it there is no much larger clone, and no base qualities were kept. The CDR3 goes from the cysteine to the phenylalanine over 15 residues. Only the CDR3 DNA stays, 45 bases, in frame from base 1. For CDR1 and CDR2, the germline V gene lists SGHRS and YFSETQ. Trimming removed 1 base from V and 2 bases from J, leaving 11 bases between the germline ends.

Lymph node samples came from the axillary draining lymph nodes of breast cancer patients. The rearranged chain carries TRBV5-1 and TRBJ2-3, with the D gene uncertain. The sequenced material came from axillary lymph node tissue. The TCR was taken from a female donor with breast cancer. Some clones in this sample may be carry-over from other donors' samples. The nucleotides read TGCGCCAGCAGCTTGATGATGGGCACCACAGATACGCAGTATTTT. Its translation is CASSLMMGTTDTQYF.